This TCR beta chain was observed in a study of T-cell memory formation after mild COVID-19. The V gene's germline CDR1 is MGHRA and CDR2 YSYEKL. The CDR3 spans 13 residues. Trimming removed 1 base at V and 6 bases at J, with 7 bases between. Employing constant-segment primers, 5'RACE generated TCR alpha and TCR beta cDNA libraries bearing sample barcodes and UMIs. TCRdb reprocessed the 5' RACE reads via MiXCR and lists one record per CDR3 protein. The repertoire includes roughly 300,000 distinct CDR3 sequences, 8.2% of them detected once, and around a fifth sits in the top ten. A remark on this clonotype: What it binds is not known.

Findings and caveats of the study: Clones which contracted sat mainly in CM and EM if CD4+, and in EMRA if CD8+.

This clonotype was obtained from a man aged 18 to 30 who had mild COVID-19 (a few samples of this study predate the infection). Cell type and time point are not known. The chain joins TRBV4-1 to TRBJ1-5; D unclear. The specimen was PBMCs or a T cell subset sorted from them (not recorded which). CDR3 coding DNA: TGCGCCAGCAGCCAAGGATCTGCTCAGCCCCAGCATTTT. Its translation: CASSQGSAQPQHF.